The 25 T cell receptor beta chains below were found in one sample sequenced in a study of shared clonotypes between healthy human individuals. Clones were sequenced by immunoSEQ multiplex PCR, and TCRdb holds only the in-frame ones, with some missing. Found here are fewer than 200,000 clones, over 50% of them singletons; the top ten hold roughly 10%. The sequenced material came from memory CD4+ T cells sorted from blood. The subset denotes: CD45RA-negative fraction. These receptors were collected from a man between 25 and 39 years old in good health.

The rearrangement joins TRBV18 to TRBJ2-1, with D perhaps matching TRBD1 (6 bases). Germline values: CDR1 KGHSH, CDR2 LQKENI. There are 13 residues in the CDR3. The germline V and J ends were trimmed by 3 bases and 9 bases, with 12 bases remaining between them. CDR3 bases: TGTGCCAGCTCACCTAACAGGGAAGGTGAGCAGTTCTTC. Residues: CASSPNREGEQFF.

V is TRBV29-1 and J is TRBJ2-1; 10 positions match TRBD1. Germline loops: CDR1 SQVTM, CDR2 ANQGSEA. The CDR3 is 16 amino acids. Trimming cost V 1 base and J 4 bases; bases outside gene matches: 7. This CDR3 is CSVEGGTGAGYNEQFF. CDR3 bases: TGCAGCGTTGAAGGGGGGACAGGGGCAGGGTACAATGAGCAGTTCTTC.

This rearrangement joins TRBV7-2 to TRBJ2-7; 8 nucleotides align to TRBD2. Germline V lookup: CDR1 SGHTA, CDR2 FQGNSA. J was trimmed by 6 bases and V by 8 bases; bases with no gene match: 15. The CDR3 contains 15 residues. CDR3 sequence reads: CASSRHGRVLSEQYF. DNA of the CDR3: TGTGCCAGCTCTAGACACGGGAGGGTTCTTTCCGAGCAGTACTTC.

The chain uses TRBV28 and TRBJ2-2, with D hard to call. The germline gives CDR1 MDHEN, CDR2 SYDVKM. Trimming took 6 bases from V and 1 from J, leaving 6 bases between them. The CDR3 has 13 residues. The CDR3: CASSLMNTGELFF. Written as DNA, the CDR3 is TGTGCCAGCAGCCTTATGAACACCGGGGAGCTGTTTTTT.

This clone has only one observation. The rearrangement uses TRBV11-3 and TRBJ2-1; 7 bases are shared with TRBD2. The CDR3 loop spans 15 amino acids. V shed 5 bases, J shed 1 base, and the junction held 5 bases outside the gene matches. Germline CDR1 is SGHNT and CDR2 is YENEEA. For the CDR3, the DNA is TGTGCCAGCAGCCCCTTGGGGGGGTCCTACAATGAGCAGTTCTTC. It translates to CASSPLGGSYNEQFF.

This chain joins TRBV9 and TRBJ2-3; no reliable D call. The germline CDR1 and CDR2 sequences are SGDLS and YYNGEE. V was shortened by 3 bases and J by 6 bases, with 17 bases between the two germline ends. The CDR3 sequence is 15 residues long. CDR3: CASSALGSTADTQYF. The CDR3 coding sequence is TGTGCCAGCAGCGCCCTCGGGTCGACTGCTGATACGCAGTATTTT.

The rearrangement uses TRBV6-1 and TRBJ1-1; D unresolved. This CDR3 region has 13 residues. Trimming removed 4 bases at V and 1 base at J, with 7 bases between. CDR1 and CDR2 (germline): MNHNS, SASEGT. The CDR3 region is CASSAVGNTEAFF. The CDR3 DNA follows: TGTGCCAGCAGTGCTGTTGGGAACACTGAAGCTTTCTTT.

This clone was detected a few times. The rearrangement links TRBV7-8 to TRBJ2-7; tentative D call: TRBD1 (6 bases). CDR3 size: 14 residues. Germline V gene data show CDR1 as SGHVS and CDR2 as FQNEAQ. V was trimmed by 5 bases and J by 4 bases, leaving 15 bases between them. DNA for the CDR3: TGTGCCAGCAGCCCCAGACAGGTTGTATACGAGCAGTACTTC. It encodes CASSPRQVVYEQYF.

This rearrangement joins TRBV5-1 to TRBJ2-6; D is unclear. Trimming took 4 bases from V and 0 from J, leaving 8 bases between them. The CDR3 totals 15 residues. Germline CDR1 and CDR2: SGHRS and YFSETQ. This CDR3 is CASSNANSGANVLTF. The CDR3 DNA sequence: TGCGCCAGCAGCAACGCCAACTCTGGGGCCAACGTCCTGACTTTC. The variable domain in full, with the rest retrieved from reference TRBV5-1 and TRBJ2-6, is KAGVTQTPRYLIKTRGQQVTLSCSPISGHRSVSWYQQTPGQGLQFLFEYFSETQRNKGNFPGRFSGRQFSNSRSEMNVSTLELGDSALYLCASSNANSGANVLTFGAGSRLTVL.

The chain uses TRBV6-6 and TRBJ2-7; D gene uncertain. In germline, CDR1 is MNHNY, CDR2 SVGAGI (reference sequence). The length of the CDR3 is 13 residues. V lost 0 bases to trimming and J lost 0 bases, with 3 bases between them. CDR3 residues: CASSYSSSYEQYF. CDR3 nucleotides: TGTGCCAGCAGTTACTCGAGCTCCTACGAGCAGTACTTC.

V gene TRBV28 combines with J gene TRBJ1-1; TRBD1 might be the D (5 bases). V was pared by 8 bases and J by 5 bases, with 18 bases between. Germline-derived CDR1 and CDR2 are MDHEN and SYDVKM. There are 14 residues in the CDR3. CDR3 DNA: TGTGCCAGCGTTACATCGGGGGAGGGGACTGAAGCTTTCTTT. Amino acids: CASVTSGEGTEAFF.

V and J are TRBV7-2 and TRBJ1-2, with D perhaps matching TRBD1 (6 bases). CDR3 length: 16 amino acids. In germline, CDR1 is SGHTA, CDR2 FQGNSA. V was shortened by 5 bases and J by 2 bases, with 18 bases between the two germline ends. The CDR3 loop is CASSARGTYSNYGYTF. Here the CDR3 DNA reads TGTGCCAGCAGCGCTAGGGGGACATATTCGAACTATGGCTACACCTTC.

The chain has TRBV6-1 and TRBJ2-2; D gene uncertain. V lost 4 bases and J lost 8, with 14 bases in between. The CDR3 sequence is 14 residues long. Germline loops: CDR1 MNHNS, CDR2 SASEGT. This chain's CDR3 is CASSAFKMGGELFF. The CDR3 DNA reads as TGTGCCAGCAGTGCCTTTAAGATGGGGGGGGAGCTGTTTTTT.

Worth noting for this clone: A much larger clonotype is one base distant, so this may be a read error. The chain joins TRBV5-6 to TRBJ2-3; D uncertain. Germline loops: CDR1 SGHDT, CDR2 YYEEEE. CDR3 length equals 14 residues. V dropped 4 bases and J dropped 2 bases, with 11 bases sitting between them. The CDR3 here is CASSPILPTDTQYF. CDR3 DNA sequence: TGTGCCAGCAGCCCGATCCTCCCCACAGATACGCAGTATTTT.

As DNA, the CDR3 is TGTGCCAGCAACTTAAATAGCGGGGGGACATATACGCAGTATTTT. Encoded protein: CASNLNSGGTYTQYF. J is TRBJ2-3 and V is TRBV28; 10 nucleotides align to TRBD2. CDR3 size: 15 residues. CDR1 is MDHEN and CDR2 is SYDVKM in the germline V gene. V lost 7 bases to trimming and J lost 7 bases; unmatched junction nucleotides: 11. The whole variable domain, filled in from reference TRBV28 and TRBJ2-3, reads DVKVTQSSRYLVKRTGEKVFLECVQDMDHENMFWYRQDPGLGLRLIYFSYDVKMKEKGDIPEGYSVSREKKERFSLILESASTNQTSMYLCASNLNSGGTYTQYFGPGTRLTVL.

There are a few counts of this clone. This chain joins TRBV2 and TRBJ2-3; D gene uncertain. The V and J ends lost 8 bases and 3 bases respectively, with 9 bases between them. The CDR3 is 12 residues long. Germline V CDR1 and CDR2: SNHLY, FYNNEI. The CDR3 DNA sequence: TGTGCCAGCGGGCCCCATACAGATACGCAGTATTTT. Translating it yields CASGPHTDTQYF.

This clone was counted a few times. The genes are TRBV6-5 and TRBJ2-1; no definite D call. The CDR3 consists of 15 residues. The ends were cut back, 5 bases at V and 0 bases at J, with 11 bases in the middle. Germline V CDR1 and CDR2: MNHEY, SVGAGI. CDR3 sequence: CASSKDRTSYNEQFF. The CDR3 DNA reads as TGTGCCAGCAGTAAAGATCGGACCTCCTACAATGAGCAGTTCTTC.

The chain uses TRBV11-2 and TRBJ2-1; D unresolved. The germline V gene encodes CDR1 SGHAT and CDR2 FQNNGV. Deletions cut 2 bases from V and 9 bases from J, with 5 bases between. This CDR3 has 11 residues. The CDR3 protein is CASSLYSEQFF. The CDR3 DNA follows: TGTGCCAGCAGCTTATATAGTGAGCAGTTCTTC.

V and J are TRBV4-3 and TRBJ2-3; TRBD2 matches 7 bases. The trim removed 0 bases at V and 7 bases at J, leaving 10 bases unmatched. The germline CDR1 and CDR2 sequences are LGHNA and YSLEER. The CDR3 has 16 residues. Here the CDR3 reads CASSQEGREGRYTQYF. DNA for the CDR3: TGCGCCAGCAGCCAAGAGGGGAGGGAGGGCCGGTATACGCAGTATTTT.

This chain joins TRBV6-1 and TRBJ1-2; D ambiguous. Trimming took 6 bases from V and 3 from J, leaving 11 bases between them. The V gene's germline CDR1 is MNHNS and CDR2 SASEGT. The CDR3 contains 13 residues. In DNA, the CDR3 is TGTGCCAGCAGCCTCAACAGTGACTATGGCTACACCTTC. Translation: CASSLNSDYGYTF.

The genes are TRBV11-2 and TRBJ2-2, with D maybe TRBD1 (5 bases). Germline CDR1 and CDR2: SGHAT and FQNNGV. This CDR3 comprises 16 residues. V gave up 1 base and J gave up 7 bases, with 16 bases separating them. DNA for the CDR3: TGTGCCAGCAGCTTAGGTACACTTGGACACGGCGGGGAGCTGTTTTTT. Residues: CASSLGTLGHGGELFF.

The chain couples TRBV10-1 to TRBJ2-6; no reliable D call. V was cut by 7 bases and J by 0 bases, with 7 bases left in between. Germline V gene data show CDR1 as WNHNN and CDR2 as SYGVQD (reference sequence). CDR3 size: 14 residues. The CDR3 reads CASNTDSGANVLTF. The DNA for the CDR3 is TGCGCCAGCAACACCGACTCTGGGGCCAACGTCCTGACTTTC.

The chain is built from TRBV5-6 and TRBJ2-7, with D uncertain. Germline loops: CDR1 SGHDT, CDR2 YYEEEE. The CDR3 has 16 amino acids. V lost 1 base and J 0 bases, leaving 14 bases between the germline ends. CDR3 residues: CASSLNPGRYSYEQYF. CDR3 nucleotides: TGTGCCAGCAGCTTGAACCCGGGTCGGTACTCCTACGAGCAGTACTTC. The full variable domain, with the rest looked up from reference TRBV5-6 and TRBJ2-7, is DAGVTQSPTHLIKTRGQQVTLRCSPKSGHDTVSWYQQALGQGPQFIFQYYEEEERQRGNFPDRFSGHQFPNYSSELNVNALLLGDSALYLCASSLNPGRYSYEQYFGPGTRLTVT.

This clone was seen a few times. This chain's CDR3 is CATNRDRQETQYF. Here the CDR3 DNA reads TGTGCCACAAACCGGGACAGACAAGAGACCCAGTACTTC. The V gene is TRBV6-5, the J gene TRBJ2-5; 7 nucleotides align to TRBD1. There are 13 residues in the CDR3. Germline CDR1 MNHEY, CDR2 SVGAGI. V lost 10 bases to trimming and J lost 2 bases; unmatched junction nucleotides: 7.

This chain uses TRBV5-5 with TRBJ2-2; 7 nucleotides align to TRBD2. Germline trimming cut 3 bases from V and 6 bases from J; bases unmatched to any gene: 5. Germline CDR1 and CDR2: SGHKS and YYEKEE (reference sequence). The CDR3 contains 14 residues. CDR3 bases: TGTGCCAGCAGCTATACTAGCGTACCCGGGGAGCTGTTTTTT. This translates into CASSYTSVPGELFF.